This entry lists 21 T cell receptor beta chains sequenced from one sample in a study of shared clonotypes between healthy human individuals. The protocol was immunoSEQ multiplex PCR, while the TCRdb copy is restricted to in-frame clones and leaves out a portion. The table records 2 million to 2.5 million clones, about nine tenths of them present only once. Sequencing input: naive CD4+ T cells from PBMCs. Subset indicated: CD45RA+ positively selected. These receptors were taken from a man younger than 35 in good health. Some clones in this sample may be carry-over from other donors' samples.

The chain recombines TRBV6-1 with TRBJ2-1; TRBD2 agrees at 11 bases. Germline V gives CDR1 MNHNS, CDR2 SASEGT. The CDR3 sequence is 15 residues long. V was clipped by 5 bases and J by 2 bases; unmatched bases: 2. The CDR3 DNA is TGTGCCAGCAGTCCTAGCGGGAGGACCTACAATGAGCAGTTCTTC. It encodes CASSPSGRTYNEQFF.

The rearrangement links TRBV6-4 to TRBJ2-7; D remains ambiguous. The CDR3 is 17 amino acids. Trimming pared 0 bases from V and 5 bases from J, leaving 20 bases between. Per the germline V gene, CDR1 is MRHNA and CDR2 is SNTAGT. The CDR3 region has the DNA TGTGCCAGCAGTGACTCTCTAAGGGCCTCGTTAGTCCACGAGCAGTACTTC. Protein product: CASSDSLRASLVHEQYF.

This clone was seen only once. J is TRBJ2-2 and V is TRBV7-3; TRBD2 is a possible D gene (6 bases). The ends were cut back, 2 bases at V and 6 bases at J, with 13 bases in the middle. CDR3 length: 15 amino acids. The V gene's germline CDR1 is SGHTA and CDR2 FQGTGA. The CDR3 region is CASSLSRDVPGELFF. In DNA, the CDR3 is TGTGCCAGCAGCTTATCGCGGGACGTCCCCGGGGAGCTGTTTTTT. The full variable domain, completed using reference TRBV7-3 and TRBJ2-2, is GAGVSQTPSNKVTEKGKYVELRCDPISGHTALYWYRQSLGQGPEFLIYFQGTGAADDSGLPNDRFFAVRPEGSVSTLKIQRTERGDSAVYLCASSLSRDVPGELFFGEGSRLTVL.

This rearrangement joins TRBV18 to TRBJ2-3, with 7 positions matching TRBD2. This CDR3 is built from 16 residues. With V trimmed by 5 bases and J by 5 bases, 13 bases remained unmatched. Germline values: CDR1 KGHSH, CDR2 LQKENI. The CDR3 protein is CASSTTTSDLGDTQYF. CDR3 nucleotide sequence: TGTGCCAGCTCAACTACTACTAGCGACCTGGGAGATACGCAGTATTTT. The full variable domain, in which reference TRBV18 and TRBJ2-3 provide the parts outside the CDR3, is NAGVMQNPRHLVRRRGQEARLRCSPMKGHSHVYWYRQLPEEGLKFMVYLQKENIIDESGMPKERFSAEFPKEGPSILRIQQVVRGDSAAYFCASSTTTSDLGDTQYFGPGTRLTVL.

The chain joins TRBV15 to TRBJ2-1; 8 positions match TRBD1. V was clipped by 3 bases and J by 9 bases; unmatched bases: 13. The CDR3 runs 16 residues. Per germline, CDR1 LNHNV and CDR2 YYDKDF (reference sequence). CDR3 DNA: TGTGCCACCAGCAGCTCGGGGCAGGGGGCTGTCGGTGAGCAGTTCTTC. Translation gives CATSSSGQGAVGEQFF. Supplemented by reference TRBV15 and TRBJ2-1, the full variable domain reads DAMVIQNPRYQVTQFGKPVTLSCSQTLNHNVMYWYQQKSSQAPKLLFHYYDKDFNNEADTPDNFQSRRPNTSFCFLDIRSPGLGDTAMYLCATSSSGQGAVGEQFFGPGTRLTVL.

The chain combines TRBV7-2 with TRBJ1-2; D possibly corresponds to TRBD1 (5 bases). This CDR3 is built from 14 residues. CDR1 and CDR2 (germline): SGHTA, FQGNSA. Trimming pared 2 bases from V and 6 bases from J, leaving 13 bases between. The CDR3 sequence: CASSLLRQGDGYTF. DNA for the CDR3: TGTGCCAGCAGCTTACTGCGTCAGGGCGATGGCTACACCTTC.

CDR3 DNA sequence: TGTGCCCCTTTCGATAGTACTCAGCCCCAGCATTTT. Translating it yields CAPFDSTQPQHF. The V gene is TRBV12-1, the J gene TRBJ1-5. TRBV12-1 is shown as a pseudogene. The CDR3 runs 12 residues.

The genes are TRBV28 and TRBJ2-5; D uncertain. Germline V gene sequence: CDR1 MDHEN, CDR2 SYDVKM. This CDR3 is built from 13 residues. Trimming removed 1 base from V and 7 bases from J, with 10 bases in between. The DNA for the CDR3 is TGTGCCAGCAGTTTATCTTCATGGACGACCCAGTACTTC. Its protein product is CASSLSSWTTQYF.

The chain uses TRBV5-4 and TRBJ2-7; 9 bases align to TRBD2. CDR3 length: 15 amino acids. Losses at the gene ends were 4 bases for V and 6 bases for J; bases not matched to a gene: 11. The germline gives CDR1 SGHNT, CDR2 YYREEE (reference sequence). The CDR3 region is CASSGGLASSSEQYF. In DNA, the CDR3 is TGTGCCAGCAGCGGCGGACTAGCGTCTTCGAGCGAGCAGTACTTC.

V usage is TRBV7-3 and J usage is TRBJ2-7; 12 bases are shared with TRBD2. The CDR3 consists of 15 residues. CDR1 and CDR2 from the germline V gene are SGHTA and FQGTGA. V lost 5 bases to trimming and J lost 4 bases; unmatched junction nucleotides: 6. CDR3 in DNA: TGTGCCAGCAGCCCACTAGCGGGAGGAAAGTACGAGCAGTACTTC. Residues: CASSPLAGGKYEQYF.

V usage is TRBV25-1 and J usage is TRBJ2-5, with D perhaps TRBD2 (5 bases). The J call is doubtful: the DNA matches TRBJ2-7 better. CDR1 is MGHDK, CDR2 SYGVNS, per germline. This CDR3 contains 15 residues. CDR3 amino acids: CASSEPGTRSYEQYF. In DNA form, the CDR3 reads TGTGCCAGCAGTGAACCGGGAACCCGTAGCTACGAGCAGTACTTC.

This chain joins TRBV18 and TRBJ2-2; a weak D match, TRBD1 (7 bases). V lost 3 bases, J lost 4 bases, and 15 bases lay in between. CDR3 size: 16 residues. Germline V gene sequence: CDR1 KGHSH, CDR2 LQKENI. The CDR3 loop is CASSPPGDRGTGELFF. As DNA, the CDR3 is TGTGCCAGCTCACCCCCGGGGGACAGAGGCACCGGGGAGCTGTTTTTT. Full variable domain (remainder filled in from reference TRBV18 and TRBJ2-2): NAGVMQNPRHLVRRRGQEARLRCSPMKGHSHVYWYRQLPEEGLKFMVYLQKENIIDESGMPKERFSAEFPKEGPSILRIQQVVRGDSAAYFCASSPPGDRGTGELFFGEGSRLTVL.

There are a few counts of this clone. This sequence joins TRBV7-8 and TRBJ1-2; 9 bases agree with TRBD1. Germline CDR1 and CDR2: SGHVS and FQNEAQ. The trim removed 5 bases at V and 7 bases at J, leaving 5 bases unmatched. The CDR3 sequence is 13 residues long. CDR3 loop: CASSPDRGGGYTF. For the CDR3, the DNA is TGTGCCAGCAGCCCGGACAGGGGCGGTGGCTACACCTTC.

J is TRBJ2-5 and V is TRBV5-1; D is ambiguous. This CDR3 is built from 14 residues. Germline V gene sequence: CDR1 SGHRS, CDR2 YFSETQ. With 4 bases removed from V and 3 bases from J, the gap between germline ends came to 13 bases. The CDR3 nucleotides read TGCGCCAGCAGCGAAGGAGCCGGAGAAGAGACCCAGTACTTC. As protein: CASSEGAGEETQYF.

The chain recombines TRBV19 with TRBJ1-2; D perhaps matches TRBD1 (5 bases). This CDR3 has 14 amino acids. V lost 6 bases to trimming and J lost 1 base, with 12 bases between them. The germline V gene encodes CDR1 LNHDA and CDR2 SQIVND (reference sequence). The CDR3 DNA follows: TGTGCCAGTAGCCGGACAAGGATTAACTATGGCTACACCTTC. Its protein is CASSRTRINYGYTF.

The rearrangement uses TRBV30 and TRBJ2-3, with D maybe TRBD2 (6 bases). The length of the CDR3 is 13 residues. Germline V CDR1 and CDR2: GTSNPN, SVGIG (reference sequence). V was clipped by 2 bases and J by 5 bases, with 11 bases between them. This CDR3 is CAWSSVAVDTQYF. The CDR3 nucleotides are TGTGCCTGGAGTTCGGTAGCGGTAGATACGCAGTATTTT. Filled out from reference TRBV30 and TRBJ2-3, the complete variable domain reads SQTIHQWPATLVQPVGSPLSLECTVEGTSNPNLYWYRQAAGRGLQLLFYSVGIGQISSEVPQNLSASRPQDRQFILSSKKLLLSDSGFYLCAWSSVAVDTQYFGPGTRLTVL.

The genes are TRBV11-1 and TRBJ2-5, with TRBD1 as a possible D gene (5 bases). CDR3 length equals 14 residues. Germline CDR1 reads SGHAT; CDR2 reads FQDESV (reference sequence). V gave up 5 bases and J gave up 1 base, with 11 bases separating them. CDR3 DNA sequence: TGTGCCAGCAGCAAAGGGGCAGCCCAAGAGACCCAGTACTTC. Translating it yields CASSKGAAQETQYF.

The V and J genes are TRBV2 and TRBJ1-2; TRBD1 is a possible D gene (6 bases). The germline V gene has CDR1 SNHLY and CDR2 FYNNEI. The CDR3 covers 15 residues. V shed 6 bases and J shed 2 bases, with 16 bases lying between them. The CDR3 spells CASSLGQGNNYGYTF. The DNA for the CDR3 is TGTGCCAGCAGCTTAGGTCAGGGGAACAACTATGGCTACACCTTC. Filled out from reference TRBV2 and TRBJ1-2, the complete variable domain reads EPEVTQTPSHQVTQMGQEVILRCVPISNHLYFYWYRQILGQKVEFLVSFYNNEISEKSEIFDDQFSVERPDGSNFTLKIRSTKLEDSAMYFCASSLGQGNNYGYTFGSGTRLTVV.

Comment on this clone: This CDR3 is also generated by other DNA sequences in the sample. V and J are TRBV6-5 and TRBJ1-3, with TRBD1 identical over 9 bases. The CDR3 contains 14 residues. Looked up from germline, CDR1 is MNHEY and CDR2 is SVGAGI. The trim removed 5 bases at V and 5 bases at J, leaving 4 bases unmatched. The CDR3 spells CASSPDRGRNTIYF. As DNA, the CDR3 is TGTGCCAGCAGTCCGGACAGGGGACGAAACACCATATATTTT.

CDR3 DNA sequence: TGTGCCAGCACCTCGGACAGGGCTTATCTGGGTGAGCAGTTCTTC. It yields the protein CASTSDRAYLGEQFF. V gene TRBV6-1 combines with J gene TRBJ2-1; 8 bases align to TRBD1. V gave up 7 bases and J gave up 9 bases; unmatched junction bases: 14. Germline lookup yields CDR1 MNHNS and CDR2 SASEGT. This CDR3 region has 15 residues.

V and J are TRBV5-6 and TRBJ2-3; no reliable D call. From germline, CDR1 is SGHDT and CDR2 YYEEEE. V was clipped by 5 bases and J by 0 bases, with 16 bases between them. The CDR3 consists of 16 residues. The DNA of the CDR3 is TGTGCCAGCAGGTCTAGTTACGGGCTTAGCACAGATACGCAGTATTTT. It is translated as CASRSSYGLSTDTQYF.